This record concerns one TCR beta chain sequence. The repertoire was sequenced with immunoSEQ multiplex PCR; TCRdb's copy has only in-frame clones and lacks some. The table records 150,000 or so clones, around 95% of them present only once. This sample is drawn from a study of control samples from healthy donors and cancer patients. This sequence was found in a woman aged 40 to 50 in good health. Sequenced sample: blood.

The CDR3 nucleotides are TGCGCCAGCAGCTTTGGGGCAGGGGGAAACACTGAAGCTTTCTTT. It codes for CASSFGAGGNTEAFF. The rearrangement joins TRBV5-1 to TRBJ1-1; 7 bases match TRBD1. With V trimmed by 2 bases and J by 2 bases, 6 bases remained unmatched. The germline V gene encodes CDR1 SGHRS and CDR2 YFSETQ. This CDR3 spans 15 amino acids.